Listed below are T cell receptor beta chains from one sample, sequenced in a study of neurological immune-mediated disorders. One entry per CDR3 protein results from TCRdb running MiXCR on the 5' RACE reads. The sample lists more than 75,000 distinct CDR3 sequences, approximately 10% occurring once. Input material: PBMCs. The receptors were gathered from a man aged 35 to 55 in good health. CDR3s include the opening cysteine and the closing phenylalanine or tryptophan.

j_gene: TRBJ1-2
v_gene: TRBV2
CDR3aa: CASRESDGYTF

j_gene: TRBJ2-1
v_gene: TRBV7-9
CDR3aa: CASSSLLAGGLNEQFF

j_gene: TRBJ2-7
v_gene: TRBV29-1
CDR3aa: CSVGGYRGSYEQYF

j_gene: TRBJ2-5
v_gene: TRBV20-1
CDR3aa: CSATGETQYF

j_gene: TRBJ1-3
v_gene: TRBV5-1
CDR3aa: CASSLEWTVLGNTIYF

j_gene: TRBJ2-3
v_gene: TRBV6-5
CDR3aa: CASSYFPTSEREGGDTQYF

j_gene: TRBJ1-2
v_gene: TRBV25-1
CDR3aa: CASSHRGFNGYTF

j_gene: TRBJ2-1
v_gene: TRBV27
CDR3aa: CASSRPLGLQTKGEQFF

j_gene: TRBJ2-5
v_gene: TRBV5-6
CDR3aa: CASSDSGRAQETQYF

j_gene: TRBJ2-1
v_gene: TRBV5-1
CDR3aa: CASSAGLTTYNEQFF

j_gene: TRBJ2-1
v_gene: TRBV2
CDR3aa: CASKTEAASGYNEQFF

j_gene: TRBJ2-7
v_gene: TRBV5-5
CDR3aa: CASSLGGSSAYEQYF

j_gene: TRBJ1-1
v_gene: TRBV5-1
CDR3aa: CASSLGHPNTEAFF

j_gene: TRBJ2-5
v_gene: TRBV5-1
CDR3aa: CASSPTDYQETQYF

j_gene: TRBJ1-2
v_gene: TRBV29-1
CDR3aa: CSATDRGGYGYTF

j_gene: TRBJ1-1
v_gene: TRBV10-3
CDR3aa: CAIKGTGWDGAFF

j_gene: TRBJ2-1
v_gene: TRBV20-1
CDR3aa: CSAREAPNNEQFF

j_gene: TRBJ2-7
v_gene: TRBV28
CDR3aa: CASRGGLLHEQYF

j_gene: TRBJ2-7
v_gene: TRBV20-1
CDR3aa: CSARASGSFILTSEQYF

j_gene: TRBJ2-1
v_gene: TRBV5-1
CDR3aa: CASSFSSSNFNEQFF

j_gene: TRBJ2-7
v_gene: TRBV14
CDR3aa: CASSRTKDTEQYF

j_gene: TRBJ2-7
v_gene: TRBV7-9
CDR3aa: CSSSNSTSGGGKQYF

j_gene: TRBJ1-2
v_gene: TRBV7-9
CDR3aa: CASSFSSLVGDGYTF

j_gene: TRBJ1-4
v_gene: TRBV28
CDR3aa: CASRRGGEKLFF

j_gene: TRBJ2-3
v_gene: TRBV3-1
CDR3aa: CASSPWTGDRGSTDTQYF

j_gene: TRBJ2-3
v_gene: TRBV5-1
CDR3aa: CASSLTGSPPGDTQYF

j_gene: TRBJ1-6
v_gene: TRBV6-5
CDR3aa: CASRAGMGGNSSPLHF

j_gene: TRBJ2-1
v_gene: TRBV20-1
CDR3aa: CSAEPGNNEQFF

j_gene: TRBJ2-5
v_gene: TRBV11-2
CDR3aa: CASSSRVRGFGFQETQYF

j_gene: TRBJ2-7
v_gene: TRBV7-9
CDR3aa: CASRDFLSYEQYF

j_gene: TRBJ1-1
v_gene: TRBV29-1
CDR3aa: CSVSRGVAEAFF

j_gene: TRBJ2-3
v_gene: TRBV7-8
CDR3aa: CASSFLAGGPGRGQYF

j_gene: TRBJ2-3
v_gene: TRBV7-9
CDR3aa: CASSSGPLTDTQYF

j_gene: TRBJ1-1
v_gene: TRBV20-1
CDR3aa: CSAKAPGQGHTEAFF

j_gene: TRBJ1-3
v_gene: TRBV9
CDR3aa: CASSASTGTGNTIYF

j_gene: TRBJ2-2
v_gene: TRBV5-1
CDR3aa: CASTRTSGNTGELFF

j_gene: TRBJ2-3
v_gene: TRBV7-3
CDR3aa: CASSLLAGMDTQYF

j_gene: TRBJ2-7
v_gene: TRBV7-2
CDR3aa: CASSPVPAGVYEQYF

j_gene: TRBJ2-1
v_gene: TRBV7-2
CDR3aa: CASRLAGAAEFF

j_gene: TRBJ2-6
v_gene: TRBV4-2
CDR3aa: CASSQVAGISGANVLTF

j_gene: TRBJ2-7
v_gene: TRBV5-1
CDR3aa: CASSLGPLPSYEQYF